Listed below are T cell receptor beta chains from one sample, sequenced in a study of cytomegalovirus exposure and HLA in healthy donors. Method: immunoSEQ multiplex PCR; TCRdb's copy keeps in-frame clones and lacks some. The table records 110,000 to 150,000 clones, 89% of them present only once. What was sequenced was PBMCs. The receptors stem from a woman under 30 in good health and CMV-seropositive. Both conserved end residues are part of each CDR3. The D gene is left open where the match is weak. Some rows mark clone size as missing; the rest say once, few, many or name a class of expanded clone.

D gene: TRBD2; J gene: TRBJ2-3; V gene: TRBV7-6; clone size: once; CDR3 DNA: TGTGCCAGCAGCCCGGGACTAGCGGGGGCCTCTAGCACAGATACGCAGTATTTT; CDR3 protein: CASSPGLAGASSTDTQYF
D gene: TRBD1; J gene: TRBJ1-6; V gene: TRBV30; clone size: few; CDR3 DNA: TGTGCCTGGAGCGCCGGACAGGGGGCAAATTCACCCCTCCACTTT; CDR3 protein: CAWSAGQGANSPLHF
D gene: NA; J gene: TRBJ2-7; V gene: TRBV4-3; clone size: NA; CDR3 DNA: TGCGCCAGCAGCCAAGATAGAGCGGACCCCTACGAGCAGTACTTC; CDR3 protein: CASSQDRADPYEQYF
D gene: NA; J gene: TRBJ1-3; V gene: TRBV6-5; clone size: NA; CDR3 DNA: TGTGCCAGCAGCGCCGGCTCTGGAAACACCATATATTTT; CDR3 protein: CASSAGSGNTIYF
D gene: NA; J gene: TRBJ2-1; V gene: TRBV20-1; clone size: once; CDR3 DNA: TGCAGTGCTAGTTTGGCGGGTGAGCAGTTCTTC; CDR3 protein: CSASLAGEQFF
D gene: NA; J gene: TRBJ2-5; V gene: TRBV13; clone size: once; CDR3 DNA: TGTGCCAGCAGCTTAGTCGGCGGTCTAGAGACCCAGTACTTC; CDR3 protein: CASSLVGGLETQYF
D gene: NA; J gene: TRBJ1-6; V gene: TRBV7-9; clone size: once; CDR3 DNA: TGTGCCAGCAGCCCGCAGGGGAATAATTCACCCCTCCACTTT; CDR3 protein: CASSPQGNNSPLHF
D gene: TRBD1; J gene: TRBJ2-5; V gene: TRBV5-1; clone size: NA; CDR3 DNA: TGCGCCAGCAGCTTGGCCAGGGGGAGAGAGACCCAGTACTTC; CDR3 protein: CASSLARGRETQYF
D gene: TRBD2; J gene: TRBJ2-5; V gene: TRBV7-6; clone size: NA; CDR3 DNA: TGTGCCAGCAGCCCTAGCGGGCTAGCCCCATGGGAGACCCAGTACTTC; CDR3 protein: CASSPSGLAPWETQYF
D gene: TRBD1; J gene: TRBJ1-1; V gene: TRBV19; clone size: NA; CDR3 DNA: TGTGCCAGTAACCTAGGACAGGGGAACGCTGAAGCTTTCTTT; CDR3 protein: CASNLGQGNAEAFF